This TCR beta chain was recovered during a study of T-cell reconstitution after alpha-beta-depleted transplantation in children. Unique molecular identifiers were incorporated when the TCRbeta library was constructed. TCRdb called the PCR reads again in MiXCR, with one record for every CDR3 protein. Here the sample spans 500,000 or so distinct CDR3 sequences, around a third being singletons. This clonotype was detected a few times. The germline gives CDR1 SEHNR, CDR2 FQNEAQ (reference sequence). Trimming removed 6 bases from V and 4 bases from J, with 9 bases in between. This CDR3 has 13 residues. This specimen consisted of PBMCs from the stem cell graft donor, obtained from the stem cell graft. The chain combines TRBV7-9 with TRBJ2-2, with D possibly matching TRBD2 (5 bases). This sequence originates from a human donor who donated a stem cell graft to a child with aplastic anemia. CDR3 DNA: TGTGCCAGCAGGGGAGAAGGCACCGGGGAGCTGTTTTTT. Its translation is CASRGEGTGELFF.